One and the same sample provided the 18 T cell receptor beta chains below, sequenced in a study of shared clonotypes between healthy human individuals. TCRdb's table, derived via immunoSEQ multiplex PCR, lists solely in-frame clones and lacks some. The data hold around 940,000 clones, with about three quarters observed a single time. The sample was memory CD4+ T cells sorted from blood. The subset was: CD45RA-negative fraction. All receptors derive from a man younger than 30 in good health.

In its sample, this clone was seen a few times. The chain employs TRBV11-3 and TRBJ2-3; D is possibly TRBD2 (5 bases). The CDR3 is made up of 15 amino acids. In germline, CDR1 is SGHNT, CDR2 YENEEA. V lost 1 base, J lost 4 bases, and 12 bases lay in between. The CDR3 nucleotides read TGTGCCAGCAGCTTAGGTGGGAGAGACGCAGATACGCAGTATTTT. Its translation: CASSLGGRDADTQYF.

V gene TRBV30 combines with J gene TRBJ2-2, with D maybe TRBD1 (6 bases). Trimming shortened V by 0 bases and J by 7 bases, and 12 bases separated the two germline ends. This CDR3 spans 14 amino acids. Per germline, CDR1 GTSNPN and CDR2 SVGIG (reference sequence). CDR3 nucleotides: TGTGCCTGGAGTGTAAACAGGGTATACGGGGAGCTGTTTTTT. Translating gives CAWSVNRVYGELFF.

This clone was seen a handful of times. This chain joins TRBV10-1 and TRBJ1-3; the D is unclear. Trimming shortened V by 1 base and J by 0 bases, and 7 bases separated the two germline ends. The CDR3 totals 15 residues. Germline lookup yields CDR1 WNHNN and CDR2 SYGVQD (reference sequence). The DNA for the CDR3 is TGCGCCAGCAGTGAGTTTTCGGACTCTGGAAACACCATATATTTT. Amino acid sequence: CASSEFSDSGNTIYF.

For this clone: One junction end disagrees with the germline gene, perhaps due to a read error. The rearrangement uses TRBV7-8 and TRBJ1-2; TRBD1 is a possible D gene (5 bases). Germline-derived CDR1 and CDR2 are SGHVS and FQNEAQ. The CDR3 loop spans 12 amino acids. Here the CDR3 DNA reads TGTGCCAGCAGCTTATCGGAGGGGCCGAGCTCCTTC. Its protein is CASSLSEGPSSF.

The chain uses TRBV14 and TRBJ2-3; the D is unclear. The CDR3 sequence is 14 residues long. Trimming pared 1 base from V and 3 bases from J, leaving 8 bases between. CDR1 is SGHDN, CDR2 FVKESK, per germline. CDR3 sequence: CASSQGRRTDTQYF. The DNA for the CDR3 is TGTGCCAGCAGCCAAGGGCGCCGAACAGATACGCAGTATTTT.

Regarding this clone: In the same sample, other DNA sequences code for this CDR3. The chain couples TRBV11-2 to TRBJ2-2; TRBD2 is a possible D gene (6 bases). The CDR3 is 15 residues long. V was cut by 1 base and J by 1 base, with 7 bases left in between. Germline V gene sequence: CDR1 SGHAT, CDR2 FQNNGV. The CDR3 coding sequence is TGTGCCAGCAGCTTAGGACTAGGGAACACCGGGGAGCTGTTTTTT. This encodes CASSLGLGNTGELFF.

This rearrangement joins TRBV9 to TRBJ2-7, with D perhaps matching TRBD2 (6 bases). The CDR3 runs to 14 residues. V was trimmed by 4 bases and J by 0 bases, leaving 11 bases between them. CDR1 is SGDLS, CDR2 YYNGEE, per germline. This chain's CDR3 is CASSTRLDSYEQYF. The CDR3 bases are TGTGCCAGCAGCACTCGACTAGACTCCTACGAGCAGTACTTC. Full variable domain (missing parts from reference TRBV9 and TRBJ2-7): DSGVTQTPKHLITATGQRVTLRCSPRSGDLSVYWYQQSLDQGLQFLIQYYNGEERAKGNILERFSAQQFPDLHSELNLSSLELGDSALYFCASSTRLDSYEQYFGPGTRLTVT.

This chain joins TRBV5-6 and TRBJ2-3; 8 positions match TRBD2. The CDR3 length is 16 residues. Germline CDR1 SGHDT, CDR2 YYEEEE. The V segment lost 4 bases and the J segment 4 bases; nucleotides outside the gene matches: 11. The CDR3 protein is CASSDLGLARADTQYF. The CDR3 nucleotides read TGTGCCAGCAGCGATCTAGGACTAGCTCGGGCAGATACGCAGTATTTT.

CDR3 sequence reads: CASSTGLTGNTIYF. CDR3 coding DNA: TGTGCCAGCAGTACGGGTTTAACTGGAAACACCATATATTTT. The chain has TRBV27 and TRBJ1-3; D is undetermined. V lost 5 bases to trimming and J lost 2 bases, with 10 bases between them. Germline CDR1 and CDR2: MNHEY and SMNVEV (reference sequence). The CDR3 spans 14 residues.

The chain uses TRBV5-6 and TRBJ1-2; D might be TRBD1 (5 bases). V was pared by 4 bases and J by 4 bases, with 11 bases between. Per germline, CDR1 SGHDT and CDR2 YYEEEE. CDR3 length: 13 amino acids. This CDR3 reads CASSLRQRYGYTF. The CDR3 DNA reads TGTGCCAGCAGCCTGAGACAGCGCTATGGCTACACCTTC.

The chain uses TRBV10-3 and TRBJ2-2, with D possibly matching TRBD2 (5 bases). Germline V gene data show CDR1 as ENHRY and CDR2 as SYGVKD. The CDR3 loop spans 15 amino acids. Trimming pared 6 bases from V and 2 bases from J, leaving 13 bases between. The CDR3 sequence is CAISDTSANTGELFF. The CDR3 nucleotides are TGTGCCATCAGCGACACTAGTGCTAACACCGGGGAGCTGTTTTTT.

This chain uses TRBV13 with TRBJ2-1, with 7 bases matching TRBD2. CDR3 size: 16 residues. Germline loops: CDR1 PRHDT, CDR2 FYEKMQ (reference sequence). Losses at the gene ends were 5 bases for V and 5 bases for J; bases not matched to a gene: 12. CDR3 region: CASSRLFSGRDNEQFF. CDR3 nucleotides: TGTGCCAGCAGCAGGCTTTTTAGCGGGCGAGACAATGAGCAGTTCTTC.

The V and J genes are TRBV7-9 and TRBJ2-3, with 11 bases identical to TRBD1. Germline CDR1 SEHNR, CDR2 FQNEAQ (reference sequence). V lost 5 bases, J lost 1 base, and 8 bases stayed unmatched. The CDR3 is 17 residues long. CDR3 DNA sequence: TGTGCCAGCAGCCGGACAGGGGGCGTCACAGGCACAGATACGCAGTATTTT. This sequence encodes CASSRTGGVTGTDTQYF. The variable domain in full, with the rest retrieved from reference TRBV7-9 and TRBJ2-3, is DTGVSQNPRHKITKRGQNVTFRCDPISEHNRLYWYRQTLGQGPEFLTYFQNEAQLEKSRLLSDRFSAERPKGSFSTLEIQRTEQGDSAMYLCASSRTGGVTGTDTQYFGPGTRLTVL.

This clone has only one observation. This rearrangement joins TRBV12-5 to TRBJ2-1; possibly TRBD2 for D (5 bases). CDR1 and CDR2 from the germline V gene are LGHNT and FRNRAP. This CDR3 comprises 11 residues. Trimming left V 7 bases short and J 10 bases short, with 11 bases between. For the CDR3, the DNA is TGTGCTAGTGCACGACTACCCGAGCAGTTCTTC. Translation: CASARLPEQFF.

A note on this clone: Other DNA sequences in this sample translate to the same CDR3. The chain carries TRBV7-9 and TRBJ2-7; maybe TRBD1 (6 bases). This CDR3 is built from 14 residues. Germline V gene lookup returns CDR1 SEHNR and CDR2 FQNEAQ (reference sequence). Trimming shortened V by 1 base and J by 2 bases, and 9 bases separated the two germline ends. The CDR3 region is CASSLGQAPYEQYF. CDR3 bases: TGTGCCAGCAGCTTAGGACAGGCTCCCTACGAGCAGTACTTC.

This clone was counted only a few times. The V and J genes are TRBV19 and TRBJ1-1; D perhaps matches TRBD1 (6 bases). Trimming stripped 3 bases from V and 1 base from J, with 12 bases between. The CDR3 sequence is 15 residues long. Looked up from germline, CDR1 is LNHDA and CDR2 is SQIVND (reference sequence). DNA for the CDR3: TGTGCCAGTAGTATCGAAGGGGGTTGGAACACTGAAGCTTTCTTT. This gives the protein CASSIEGGWNTEAFF.

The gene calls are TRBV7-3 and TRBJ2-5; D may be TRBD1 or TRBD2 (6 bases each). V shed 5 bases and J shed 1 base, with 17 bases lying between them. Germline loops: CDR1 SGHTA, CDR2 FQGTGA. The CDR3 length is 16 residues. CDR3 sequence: CASSLNGGLAQETQYF. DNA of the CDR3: TGTGCCAGCAGCCTCAACGGGGGCCTAGCCCAAGAGACCCAGTACTTC.

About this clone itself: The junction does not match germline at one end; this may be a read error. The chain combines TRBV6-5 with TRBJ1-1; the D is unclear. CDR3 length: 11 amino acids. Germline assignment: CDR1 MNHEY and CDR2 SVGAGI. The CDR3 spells CASSESLYLVF. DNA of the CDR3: TGTGCCAGCAGTGAATCCCTATATCTCGTCTTT.